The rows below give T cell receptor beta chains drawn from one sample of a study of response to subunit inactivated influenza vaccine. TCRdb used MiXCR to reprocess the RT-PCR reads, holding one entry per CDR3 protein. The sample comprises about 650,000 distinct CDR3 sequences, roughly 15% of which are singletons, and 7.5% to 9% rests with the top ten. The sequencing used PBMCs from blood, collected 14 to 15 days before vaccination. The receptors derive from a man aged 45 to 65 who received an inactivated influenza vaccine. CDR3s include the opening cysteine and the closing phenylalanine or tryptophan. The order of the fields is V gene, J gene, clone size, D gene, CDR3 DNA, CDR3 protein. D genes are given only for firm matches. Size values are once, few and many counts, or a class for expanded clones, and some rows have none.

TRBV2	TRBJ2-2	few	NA	TGTGCCAGCAGTGTCGCAGGGCCCACCGGGGAGCTGTTTTTT	CASSVAGPTGELFF
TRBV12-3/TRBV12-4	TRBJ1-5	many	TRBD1	TGTGCCAGCAGACTGGACAGGGGGCGCGAAGTTCAGCCCCAGCATTTT	CASRLDRGREVQPQHF
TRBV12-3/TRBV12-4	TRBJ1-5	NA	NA	TGTGCCAGCAGTTTTCGCAGGAATCAGCCCCAGCATTTT	CASSFRRNQPQHF
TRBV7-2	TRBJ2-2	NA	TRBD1	TGTGCCAGCAGCGTACGACAGGGGGCGAACACCGGGGAGCTGTTTTTT	CASSVRQGANTGELFF
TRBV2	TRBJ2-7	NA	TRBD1	TGTGCCAGCAGAAGACAGGGGATGTCCTACGAGCAGTACTTC	CASRRQGMSYEQYF
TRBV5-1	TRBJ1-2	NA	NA	TGCGCCAGCAGCTTGGAGACAGGAGGGCATGGCTACACCTTC	CASSLETGGHGYTF
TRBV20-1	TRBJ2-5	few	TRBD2	TGCAGTGCTAGAGATGCCCGGGAGGCCCAAGAGACCCAGTACTTC	CSARDAREAQETQYF
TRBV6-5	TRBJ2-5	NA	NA	TGTGCCAGCAGTTCAACAGGGAGCCGGGTGGAGACCCAGTACTTC	CASSSTGSRVETQYF
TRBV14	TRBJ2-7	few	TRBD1	TGTGCCAGCAGCCAAGATCTAGGGACAGGGAACGAGCAGTACTTC	CASSQDLGTGNEQYF
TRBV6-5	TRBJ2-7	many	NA	TGTGCCAGCAGTTACGTAGACGGCTCCTACGAGCAGTACTTC	CASSYVDGSYEQYF
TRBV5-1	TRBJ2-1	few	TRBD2	TGCGCCAGCAGCGACGTCGGCGGGAGCTACTACAATGAGCAGTTCTTC	CASSDVGGSYYNEQFF
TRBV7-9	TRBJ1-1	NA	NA	TGTGCCAGCCCTCAGAGAGACACTGAAGCTTTCTTT	CASPQRDTEAFF
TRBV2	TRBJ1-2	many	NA	TGTGCCACGACGGACGGCCTGGACTATGGCTACACCTTC	CATTDGLDYGYTF
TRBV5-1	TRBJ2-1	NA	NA	TGCGCCAGCAGCTTGGAGGAAAGGGGGAATGAGCAGTTCTTC	CASSLEERGNEQFF
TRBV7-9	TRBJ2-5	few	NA	TGTGCCAGCAGCCCGGGGTCGGAGACCCAGTACTTC	CASSPGSETQYF
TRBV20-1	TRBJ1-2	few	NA	TGCAGTGCGGGGCAGGGCCCCGAAGTCTATGGCTACACCTTC	CSAGQGPEVYGYTF
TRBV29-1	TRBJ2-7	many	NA	TGCAGCGTTCGGGGACTGATCACCTACGAGCAGTACTTC	CSVRGLITYEQYF
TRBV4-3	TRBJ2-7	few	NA	TGCGCCAGCAGCCAAGATTTCGGTGTGGTTTTGGGCTCCTACGAGCAGTACTTC	CASSQDFGVVLGSYEQYF
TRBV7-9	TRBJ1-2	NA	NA	TGTGCCAGCAGCTATACCCGGGTCTCGAATGGCTACACCTTC	CASSYTRVSNGYTF
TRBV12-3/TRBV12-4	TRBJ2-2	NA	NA	TGTGCCAGCAGTTTCGTCGGGGGTACCGGGGAGCTGTTTTTT	CASSFVGGTGELFF